What follows are 17 T cell receptor beta chains derived from one specimen sequenced in a study of blood T cell repertoires in COVID-19. Assay: immunoSEQ multiplex PCR; the TCRdb copy retains only in-frame clones and omits some. The table records 65,000 to 90,000 clones, approximately 88% of them present only once. What was sequenced was peripheral blood. These receptors came from a woman aged 80 or older with acute or convalescent COVID-19.

The genes are TRBV5-1 and TRBJ2-7; the match to TRBD2 covers 9 bases. J lost 4 bases, V lost 4 bases, and 12 bases had no gene match. Germline CDR1 is SGHRS and CDR2 is YFSETQ. The length of the CDR3 is 16 residues. CDR3 bases: TGCGCCAGCAGCCCAGGGACAGTCGGACTAGCGTACGAGCAGTACTTC. Its translation is CASSPGTVGLAYEQYF. Looking up the rest from reference TRBV5-1 and TRBJ2-7 gives the full variable domain: KAGVTQTPRYLIKTRGQQVTLSCSPISGHRSVSWYQQTPGQGLQFLFEYFSETQRNKGNFPGRFSGRQFSNSRSEMNVSTLELGDSALYLCASSPGTVGLAYEQYFGPGTRLTVT.

V is TRBV19 and J is TRBJ1-1, with D hard to call. Germline CDR1 and CDR2: LNHDA and SQIVND (reference sequence). The CDR3 is 12 residues long. V lost 7 bases and J lost 2, with 8 bases in between. The CDR3 protein is CASKKLNTEAFF. In DNA form, the CDR3 reads TGTGCCAGTAAAAAACTAAACACTGAAGCTTTCTTT.

The rearrangement uses TRBV19 and TRBJ2-1, with 14 bases identical to TRBD2. Germline CDR1 is LNHDA and CDR2 is SQIVND (reference sequence). CDR3 size: 19 residues. The trim removed 7 bases at V and 0 bases at J, leaving 11 bases unmatched. In DNA, the CDR3 is TGTGCCAGTACACTGACTAGCGGGAGGGCCCGGAGCTCCTACAATGAGCAGTTCTTC. Its protein product is CASTLTSGRARSSYNEQFF.

The chain carries TRBV4-1 and TRBJ2-1; no definite D call. Germline loops: CDR1 MGHRA, CDR2 YSYEKL. The CDR3 has 14 residues. Between the trimmed V and J ends, which lost 3 bases and 0 bases, there was a span of 6 bases. CDR3 sequence (DNA): TGCGCCAGCAGCCACCCCGGCTCCTACAATGAGCAGTTCTTC. Translated: CASSHPGSYNEQFF.

The chain uses TRBV24-1 and TRBJ2-5; TRBD1 agrees at 9 bases. The CDR3 is 15 residues long. The germline gives CDR1 KGHDR, CDR2 SFDVKD. V was pared by 4 bases and J by 4 bases, with 6 bases of the junction left unmatched. Here the CDR3 DNA reads TGTGCCACCAGTGACCGACAGGGGGGGAGAGAGACCCAGTACTTC. It specifies CATSDRQGGRETQYF.

CDR3 DNA sequence: TGTGCCAGTAGTAGAGGGGGTGGCTATATTTACACTGAAGCTTTCTTT. It translates to CASSRGGGYIYTEAFF. The gene calls are TRBV19 and TRBJ1-1, with TRBD1 as a possible D gene (6 bases). CDR1 LNHDA and CDR2 SQIVND come from the germline V gene (reference sequence). This CDR3 is built from 16 residues. The germline V and J ends were trimmed by 4 bases and 3 bases, with 18 bases remaining between them.

The chain couples TRBV6-1 to TRBJ1-1, with D perhaps matching TRBD1 (5 bases). V dropped 3 bases and J dropped 3 bases, with 8 bases sitting between them. Germline V gene data show CDR1 as MNHNS and CDR2 as SASEGT. This CDR3 contains 13 residues. The CDR3: CASSEGLYTEAFF. The CDR3 DNA reads TGTGCCAGCAGTGAGGGACTGTACACTGAAGCTTTCTTT.

The CDR3 here is CASSGSSGGYNEQFF. CDR3 sequence (DNA): TGTGCCAGCAGTGGATCTAGCGGGGGTTATAATGAGCAGTTCTTC. The chain uses TRBV2 and TRBJ2-1, with TRBD2 identical over 10 bases. The CDR3 is 15 amino acids. Germline loops: CDR1 SNHLY, CDR2 FYNNEI. Trimming took 4 bases from V and 7 from J; bases not matched to a gene: 7.

The V gene is TRBV27, the J gene TRBJ1-1; D is possibly TRBD1 (5 bases). The germline V and J ends were trimmed by 5 bases and 4 bases, with 14 bases remaining between them. This CDR3 comprises 14 residues. Germline CDR1 is MNHEY and CDR2 is SMNVEV (reference sequence). The CDR3 DNA is TGTGCCAGCAGTCCCGGAGGGGCAGGCACTGAAGCTTTCTTT. It specifies CASSPGGAGTEAFF.

The chain joins TRBV7-2 to TRBJ1-1; D remains unclear. Germline V CDR1 and CDR2: SGHTA, FQGNSA. This CDR3 region has 16 residues. Trimming removed 0 bases from V and 4 bases from J, with 15 bases in between. The CDR3 DNA sequence: TGTGCCAGCAGCTTAGCGGCCAGGTCAGTAGGCACTGAAGCTTTCTTT. Encoded protein: CASSLAARSVGTEAFF.

The genes are TRBV23-1 and TRBJ1-6; D not certain. TRBV23-1 is an open reading frame whose function is uncertain. The CDR3 runs 14 residues. V shed 4 bases and J shed 8 bases, with 12 bases lying between them. CDR3 amino acids: CASSREGPYSPLHF. The CDR3 DNA follows: TGCGCCAGCAGTCGGGAGGGCCCTTATTCACCCCTCCACTTT.

This clone has only a few counts. This chain connects TRBV14 to TRBJ1-3; D unresolved. The V gene's germline CDR1 is SGHDN and CDR2 FVKESK. Trimming removed 3 bases from V and 0 bases from J, with 15 bases in between. The CDR3 is 17 amino acids. CDR3 sequence: CASSQSGRIFSGNTIYF. CDR3 nucleotide sequence: TGTGCCAGCAGCCAGTCAGGCAGAATCTTCTCTGGAAACACCATATATTTT.

The rearrangement links TRBV27 to TRBJ1-2; maybe TRBD1 (5 bases). This CDR3 is 14 amino acids long. Trimming cost V 7 bases and J 6 bases, with 18 bases left between them. Germline CDR1 reads MNHEY; CDR2 reads SMNVEV (reference sequence). CDR3 amino acids: CASTHRGGAHGYTF. In nucleotides, the CDR3 is TGTGCCAGCACACATAGAGGAGGGGCTCATGGCTACACCTTC.

V usage is TRBV5-4 and J usage is TRBJ1-6, with TRBD1 as a possible D gene (6 bases). Trimming took 4 bases from V and 7 from J, leaving 12 bases between them. The germline V gene encodes CDR1 SGHNT and CDR2 YYREEE (reference sequence). The CDR3 totals 14 residues. CDR3 nucleotide sequence: TGTGCCAGCAGCCTACAGGGAGTGAATTCACCCCTCCACTTT. It specifies CASSLQGVNSPLHF.

A few counts support this clone. The chain joins TRBV7-9 to TRBJ2-5, with TRBD1 matching over 8 bases. There are 17 residues in the CDR3. Germline trimming cut 2 bases from V and 4 bases from J; bases unmatched to any gene: 12. Looked up from germline, CDR1 is SEHNR and CDR2 is FQNEAQ (reference sequence). CDR3 sequence reads: CASSLWTPQGARETQYF. For the CDR3, the DNA is TGTGCCAGCAGCTTATGGACCCCGCAGGGGGCGAGAGAGACCCAGTACTTC.

V and J are TRBV5-1 and TRBJ2-1, with TRBD2 matching 7 bases. The germline gives CDR1 SGHRS, CDR2 YFSETQ. V shed 7 bases and J 0 bases; nucleotides not matched to a gene: 1. This CDR3 comprises 13 residues. Here the CDR3 DNA reads TGCGCCAGCGGGAGGGTCTCCTACAATGAGCAGTTCTTC. Encoded protein: CASGRVSYNEQFF.

V gene TRBV18 combines with J gene TRBJ2-3; weak D call: TRBD2 (5 bases). Germline CDR1 reads KGHSH; CDR2 reads LQKENI. V was clipped by 1 base and J by 3 bases, with 5 bases between them. This CDR3 region has 13 residues. The CDR3 DNA is TGTGCCAGCTCACCACGGAGGACAGATACGCAGTATTTT. The encoded protein is CASSPRRTDTQYF.